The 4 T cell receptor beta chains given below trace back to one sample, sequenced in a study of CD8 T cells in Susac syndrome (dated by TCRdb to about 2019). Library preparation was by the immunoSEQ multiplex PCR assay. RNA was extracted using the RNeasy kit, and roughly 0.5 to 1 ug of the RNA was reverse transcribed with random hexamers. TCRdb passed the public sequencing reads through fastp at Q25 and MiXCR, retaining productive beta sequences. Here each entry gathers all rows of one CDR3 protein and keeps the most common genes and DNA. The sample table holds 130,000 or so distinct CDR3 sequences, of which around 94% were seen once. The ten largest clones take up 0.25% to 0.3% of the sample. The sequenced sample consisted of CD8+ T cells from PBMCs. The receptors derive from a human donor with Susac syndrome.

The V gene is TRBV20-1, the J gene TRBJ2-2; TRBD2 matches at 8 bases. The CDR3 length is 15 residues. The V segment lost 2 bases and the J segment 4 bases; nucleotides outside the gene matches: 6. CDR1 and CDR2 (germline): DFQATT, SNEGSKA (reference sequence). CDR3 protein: CSARRAGDLTGELFF. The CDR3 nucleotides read TGCAGTGCTAGACGAGCGGGGGACCTCACCGGGGAGCTGTTTTTT.

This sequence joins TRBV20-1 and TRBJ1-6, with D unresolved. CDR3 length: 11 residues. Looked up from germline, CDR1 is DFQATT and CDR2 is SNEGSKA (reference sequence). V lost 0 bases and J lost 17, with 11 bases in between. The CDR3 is CSAREEDRIHF. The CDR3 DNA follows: TGCAGTGCTAGAGAAGAGGATCGGATCCACTTT.

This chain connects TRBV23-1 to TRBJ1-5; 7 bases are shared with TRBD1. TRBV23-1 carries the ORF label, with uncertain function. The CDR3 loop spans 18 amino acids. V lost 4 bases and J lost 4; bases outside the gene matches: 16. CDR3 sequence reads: CASSRELDRDQRNQPQHF. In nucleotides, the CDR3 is TGCGCCAGCAGTCGGGAACTTGACAGGGACCAGCGAAATCAGCCCCAGCATTTT.

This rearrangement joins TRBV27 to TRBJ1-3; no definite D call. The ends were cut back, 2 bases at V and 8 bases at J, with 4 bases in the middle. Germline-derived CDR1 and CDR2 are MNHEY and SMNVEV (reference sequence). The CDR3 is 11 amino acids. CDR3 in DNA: TGTGCCAGCAGTTTAGGGGACACCATATATTTT. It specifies CASSLGDTIYF.